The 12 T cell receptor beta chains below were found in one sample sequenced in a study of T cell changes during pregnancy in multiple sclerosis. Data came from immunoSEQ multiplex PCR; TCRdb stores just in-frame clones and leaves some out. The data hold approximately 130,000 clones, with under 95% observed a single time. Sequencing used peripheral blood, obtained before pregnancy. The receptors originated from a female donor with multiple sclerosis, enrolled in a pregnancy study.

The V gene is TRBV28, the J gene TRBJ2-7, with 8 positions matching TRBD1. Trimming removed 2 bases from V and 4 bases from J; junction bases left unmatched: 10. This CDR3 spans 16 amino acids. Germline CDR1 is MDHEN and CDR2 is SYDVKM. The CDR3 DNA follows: TGTGCCAGCAGTTTAGAGGCAGGGGGCTCGGGATACGAGCAGTACTTC. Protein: CASSLEAGGSGYEQYF. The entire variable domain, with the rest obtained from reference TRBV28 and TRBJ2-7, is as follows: DVKVTQSSRYLVKRTGEKVFLECVQDMDHENMFWYRQDPGLGLRLIYFSYDVKMKEKGDIPEGYSVSREKKERFSLILESASTNQTSMYLCASSLEAGGSGYEQYFGPGTRLTVT.

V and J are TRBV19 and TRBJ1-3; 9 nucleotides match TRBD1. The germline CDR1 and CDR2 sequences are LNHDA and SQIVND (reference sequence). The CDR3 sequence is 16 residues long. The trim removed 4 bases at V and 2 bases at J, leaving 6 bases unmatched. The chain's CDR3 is CASSSVQGATGNTIYF. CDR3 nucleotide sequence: TGTGCCAGTAGTAGCGTACAGGGGGCGACTGGAAACACCATATATTTT.

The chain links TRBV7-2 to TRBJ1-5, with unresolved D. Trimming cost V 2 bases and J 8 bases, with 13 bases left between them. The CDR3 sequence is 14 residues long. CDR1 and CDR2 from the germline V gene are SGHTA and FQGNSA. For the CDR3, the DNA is TGTGCCAGCAGCTTAACCCCCGCCCAGGAGCCCCAGCATTTT. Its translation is CASSLTPAQEPQHF.

Written as DNA, the CDR3 is TGTGCCAGCAGGCGGGGGGTCTCTACCGTCTACGAGCAGTACTTC. Translation: CASRRGVSTVYEQYF. V is TRBV6-1 and J is TRBJ2-7; 8 positions agree with TRBD2. Germline V lookup: CDR1 MNHNS, CDR2 SASEGT. This CDR3 comprises 15 residues. V dropped 6 bases and J dropped 3; count of bases not matched to a gene: 10.

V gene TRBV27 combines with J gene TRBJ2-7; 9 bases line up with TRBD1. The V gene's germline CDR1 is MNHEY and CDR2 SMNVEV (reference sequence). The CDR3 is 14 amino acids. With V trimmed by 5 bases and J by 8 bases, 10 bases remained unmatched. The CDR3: CASSTGGYPPQQYF. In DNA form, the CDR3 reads TGTGCCAGCAGTACAGGGGGCTACCCCCCGCAGCAGTACTTC.

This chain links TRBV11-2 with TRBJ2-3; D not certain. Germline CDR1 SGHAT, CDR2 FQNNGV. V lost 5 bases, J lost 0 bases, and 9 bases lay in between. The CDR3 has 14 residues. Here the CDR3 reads CASSLRFSTDTQYF. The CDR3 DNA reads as TGTGCCAGCAGCCTCAGGTTTAGCACAGATACGCAGTATTTT.

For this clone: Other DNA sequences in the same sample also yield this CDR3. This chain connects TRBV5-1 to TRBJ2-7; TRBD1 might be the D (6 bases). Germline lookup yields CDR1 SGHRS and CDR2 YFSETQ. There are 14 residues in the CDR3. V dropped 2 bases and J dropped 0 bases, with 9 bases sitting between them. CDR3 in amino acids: CASSFRDNSYEQYF. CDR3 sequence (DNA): TGCGCCAGCAGCTTCCGGGACAACTCCTACGAGCAGTACTTC.

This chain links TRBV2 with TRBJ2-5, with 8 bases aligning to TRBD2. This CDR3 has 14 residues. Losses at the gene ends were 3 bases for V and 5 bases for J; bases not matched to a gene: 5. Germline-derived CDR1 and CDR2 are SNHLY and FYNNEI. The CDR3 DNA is TGTGCCAGCAGTGACTTAGCGGGGTGGGAGACCCAGTACTTC. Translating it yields CASSDLAGWETQYF.

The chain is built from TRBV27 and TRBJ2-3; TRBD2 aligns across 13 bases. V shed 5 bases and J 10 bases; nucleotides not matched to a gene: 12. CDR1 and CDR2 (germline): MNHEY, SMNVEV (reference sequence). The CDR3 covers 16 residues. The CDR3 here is CASSLRWTSGSGSQYF. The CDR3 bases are TGTGCCAGCAGTCTCCGTTGGACTAGCGGGAGTGGGTCGCAGTATTTT.

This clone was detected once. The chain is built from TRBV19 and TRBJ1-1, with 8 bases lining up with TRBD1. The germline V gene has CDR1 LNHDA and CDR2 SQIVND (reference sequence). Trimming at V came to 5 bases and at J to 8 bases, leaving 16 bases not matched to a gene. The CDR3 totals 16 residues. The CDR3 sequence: CASSLTGQVIPIEAFF. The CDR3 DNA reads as TGTGCCAGTAGTTTGACGGGACAGGTCATACCAATAGAAGCTTTCTTT.

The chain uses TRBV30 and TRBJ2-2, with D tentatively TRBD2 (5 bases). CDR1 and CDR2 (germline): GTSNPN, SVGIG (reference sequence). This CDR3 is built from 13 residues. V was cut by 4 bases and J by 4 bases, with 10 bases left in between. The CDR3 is CAWKPRGTGELFF. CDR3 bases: TGTGCCTGGAAACCCCGGGGCACCGGGGAGCTGTTTTTT.

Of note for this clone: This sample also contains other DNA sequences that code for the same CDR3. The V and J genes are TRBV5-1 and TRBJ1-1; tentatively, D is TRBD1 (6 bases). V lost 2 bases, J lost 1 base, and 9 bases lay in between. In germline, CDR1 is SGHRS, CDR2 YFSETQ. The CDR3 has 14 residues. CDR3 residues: CASSFLGGNTEAFF. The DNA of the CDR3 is TGCGCCAGCAGCTTCTTAGGGGGGAACACTGAAGCTTTCTTT.